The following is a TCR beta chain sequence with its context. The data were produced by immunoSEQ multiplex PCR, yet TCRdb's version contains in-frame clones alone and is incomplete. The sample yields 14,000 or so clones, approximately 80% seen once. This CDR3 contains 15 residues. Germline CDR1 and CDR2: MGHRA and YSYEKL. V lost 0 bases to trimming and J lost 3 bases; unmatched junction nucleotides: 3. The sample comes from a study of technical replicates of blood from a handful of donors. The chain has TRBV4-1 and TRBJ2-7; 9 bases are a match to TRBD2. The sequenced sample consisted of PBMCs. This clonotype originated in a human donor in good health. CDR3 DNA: TGCGCCAGCAGCCAAGATCGTAGCGGGAGCTACGAGCAGTACTTC. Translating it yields CASSQDRSGSYEQYF.